One sample yielded the 14 T cell receptor beta chains listed below, sequenced in a study of human T cells and chemical hapten exposure. Stated time point: pre-sensitization, week 0. Treatment here: therapeutic diphenylcyclopropenone sensitization with weekly scalp DPC. TCRdb re-called the RACE reads with MiXCR, one entry per CDR3 protein. The table shows more than 250,000 distinct CDR3 sequences, with roughly 8.9% occurring only once. The material was whole blood, obtained in connection with sensitization to the hapten diphenylcyclopropenone (DPC). All receptors derive from a woman aged 40-49 years with alopecia areata. Some clones in this sample may be carry-over from other donors' samples.

Concerning this clonotype itself: This clone may be a read error of a much larger clone one base away. Likely a read error: the CDR3 ends without its conserved phenylalanine or tryptophan. This rearrangement joins TRBV2 to TRBJ1-4, with a weak D call TRBD1 (5 bases). The CDR3 sequence is 15 residues long. V dropped 6 bases and J dropped 0 bases, with 11 bases sitting between them. Germline V gene data show CDR1 as SNHLY and CDR2 as FYNNEI. CDR3 protein: CASRIRQSTNEKLFS. The CDR3 DNA reads as TGTGCCAGCAGGATCCGACAGTCAACTAATGAAAAACTGTTTTCT.

This clonotype was recorded at least ten times. The chain joins TRBV4-2 to TRBJ2-7, with TRBD2 matching over 11 bases. V trimming: 3 bases; J trimming: 2 bases; junction bases outside the gene matches: 6. The CDR3 is made up of 16 amino acids. Germline CDR1 reads LGHNA; CDR2 reads YNFKEQ. The DNA for the CDR3 is TGTGCCAGCAGCCATCCGACTAGCGGGAAGACCTACGAGCAGTACTTC. It yields the protein CASSHPTSGKTYEQYF.

There are a few counts of this clonotype. V is TRBV20-1 and J is TRBJ1-6; D gene uncertain. V was cut by 3 bases and J by 7 bases, with 13 bases left in between. This CDR3 contains 14 residues. The germline gives CDR1 DFQATT, CDR2 SNEGSKA (reference sequence). The CDR3 loop is CSASTLGGNSPLHF. CDR3 DNA sequence: TGCAGTGCTAGTACTCTGGGAGGGAATTCACCCCTCCACTTT.

This clonotype was counted at least ten times. The chain couples TRBV28 to TRBJ2-3; D gene uncertain. CDR1 is MDHEN and CDR2 is SYDVKM in the germline V gene. The V end lost 8 bases, the J end lost 2 bases, and 14 bases lay between the germline ends. The CDR3 is 14 residues long. Here the CDR3 reads CASPSERFTDTQYF. CDR3 DNA: TGTGCCAGCCCCAGTGAACGGTTCACAGATACGCAGTATTTT.

This clonotype was recorded a few times. The chain carries TRBV9 and TRBJ1-6, with no clear D. The V gene lost 2 bases and the J gene lost 8 bases, with 11 bases spanning the gap. The CDR3 runs to 14 residues. The germline gives CDR1 SGDLS, CDR2 YYNGEE. The CDR3 spells CASSVASADSPLHF. Here the CDR3 DNA reads TGTGCCAGCAGCGTTGCGAGTGCGGATTCACCCCTCCACTTT.

This chain joins TRBV5-1 and TRBJ1-2; 8 bases line up with TRBD1. Germline loops: CDR1 SGHRS, CDR2 YFSETQ. The CDR3 has 14 residues. Trimming took 2 bases from V and 3 from J; bases not matched to a gene: 3. Here the CDR3 DNA reads TGCGCCAGCAGCTTAATGACAGGGGACTATGGCTACACCTTC. Encoded protein: CASSLMTGDYGYTF.

The chain couples TRBV20-1 to TRBJ2-3; D gene unclear. The V and J ends lost 6 bases and 6 bases respectively, with 7 bases between them. The length of the CDR3 is 10 residues. Germline V gene data show CDR1 as DFQATT and CDR2 as SNEGSKA (reference sequence). The CDR3, as DNA: TGCAGTGCGGTCGTTGATACGCAGTATTTT. Translation gives CSAVVDTQYF.

The genes are TRBV20-1 and TRBJ1-4; unclear D gene. Between the trimmed V and J ends, which lost 3 bases and 4 bases, there was a span of 18 bases. Looked up from germline, CDR1 is DFQATT and CDR2 is SNEGSKA (reference sequence). The CDR3 has 16 amino acids. In DNA, the CDR3 is TGCAGTGCTAGGCCTAGAGGCAAGACTTTTAATGAAAAACTGTTTTTT. As protein: CSARPRGKTFNEKLFF.

This clonotype was recorded a few times. The chain joins TRBV6-2 or TRBV6-3 to TRBJ2-2; TRBD1 might be the D (5 bases). Trimming took 0 bases from V and 6 from J, leaving 11 bases between them. The CDR3 is made up of 15 amino acids. CDR1 and CDR2 (germline): MNHEY, SVGEGT. The CDR3 loop is CASSYSAGNAGELFF. Here the CDR3 DNA reads TGTGCCAGCAGTTACTCTGCAGGGAATGCCGGGGAGCTGTTTTTT.

This clonotype was observed a handful of times. V is TRBV5-6 and J is TRBJ2-7, with D perhaps being TRBD1 or TRBD2 (6 bases each). The CDR3 spans 15 residues. CDR1 is SGHDT and CDR2 is YYEEEE in the germline V gene. V was trimmed by 2 bases and J by 6 bases, leaving 18 bases between them. As DNA, the CDR3 is TGTGCCAGCAGCTTCATTGACAGGCGGGGAAGCGAGCAGTACTTC. Protein sequence: CASSFIDRRGSEQYF.

The chain uses TRBV28 and TRBJ1-5; maybe TRBD1 (5 bases). The CDR3 sequence is 12 residues long. Per germline, CDR1 MDHEN and CDR2 SYDVKM. The ends were cut back, 5 bases at V and 4 bases at J, with 6 bases in the middle. CDR3: CASSGGNQPQHF. The DNA of the CDR3 is TGTGCCAGCAGTGGGGGGAATCAGCCCCAGCATTTT.

In this sample, this clonotype turned up a few times. This chain uses TRBV6-5 with TRBJ1-1; weak D call: TRBD1 (6 bases). Germline V CDR1 and CDR2: MNHEY, SVGAGI. The CDR3 loop spans 14 amino acids. Trimming removed 6 bases at V and 4 bases at J, with 15 bases between. DNA for the CDR3: TGTGCCAGCAGGCCGACCGTACAGGGCACTGAAGCTTTCTTT. Encoded protein: CASRPTVQGTEAFF.

This clonotype was seen at least ten times. This sequence joins TRBV5-4 and TRBJ1-1, with D possibly matching TRBD1 (6 bases). The germline CDR1 and CDR2 sequences are SGHNT and YYREEE (reference sequence). The CDR3 extends over 15 amino acids. The V end lost 4 bases, the J end lost 5 bases, and 18 bases lay between the germline ends. CDR3 protein: CASSLTEGVRTEAFF. The CDR3 bases are TGTGCCAGCAGCCTCACGGAGGGGGTTCGGACTGAAGCTTTCTTT.

The table lists this clonotype with a few counts. V is TRBV12-3 or TRBV12-4 and J is TRBJ1-5, with unresolved D. Trimming removed 3 bases from V and 5 bases from J, with 11 bases in between. The CDR3 sequence is 14 residues long. The CDR3, as DNA: TGTGCCAGCAGTTTTGGGCCACAACATCAGCCCCAGCATTTT. Translating gives CASSFGPQHQPQHF.